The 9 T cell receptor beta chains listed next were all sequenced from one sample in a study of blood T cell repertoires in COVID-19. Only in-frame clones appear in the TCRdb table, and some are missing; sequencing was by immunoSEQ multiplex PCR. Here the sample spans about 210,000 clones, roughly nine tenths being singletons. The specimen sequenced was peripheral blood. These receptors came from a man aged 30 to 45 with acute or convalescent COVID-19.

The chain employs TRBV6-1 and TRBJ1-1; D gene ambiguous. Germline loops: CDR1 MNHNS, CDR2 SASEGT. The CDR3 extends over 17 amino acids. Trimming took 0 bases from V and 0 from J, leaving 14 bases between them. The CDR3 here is CASSEALLSSMNTEAFF. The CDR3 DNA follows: TGTGCCAGCAGTGAAGCGCTTTTGTCGAGCATGAACACTGAAGCTTTCTTT.

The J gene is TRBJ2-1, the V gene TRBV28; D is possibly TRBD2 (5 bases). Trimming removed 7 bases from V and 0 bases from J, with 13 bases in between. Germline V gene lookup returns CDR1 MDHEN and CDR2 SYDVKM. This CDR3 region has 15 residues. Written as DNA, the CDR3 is TGTGCCAGCACCAGCGGATTATACTCCTACAATGAGCAGTTCTTC. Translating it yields CASTSGLYSYNEQFF.

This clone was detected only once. CDR3: CASRTGTVVDQPQHF. The CDR3 DNA follows: TGTGCCAGCAGAACCGGGACAGTCGTTGATCAGCCCCAGCATTTT. The chain couples TRBV6-5 to TRBJ1-5, with 7 bases that match TRBD1. The CDR3 runs 15 residues. J gave up 5 bases and V 6 bases, and 10 bases lay outside the gene matches. The V gene's germline CDR1 is MNHEY and CDR2 SVGAGI.

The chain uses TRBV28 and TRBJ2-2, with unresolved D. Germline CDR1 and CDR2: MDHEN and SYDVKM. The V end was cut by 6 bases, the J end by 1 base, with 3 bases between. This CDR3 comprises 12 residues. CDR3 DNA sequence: TGTGCCAGCAGACTGAACACCGGGGAGCTGTTTTTT. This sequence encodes CASRLNTGELFF.

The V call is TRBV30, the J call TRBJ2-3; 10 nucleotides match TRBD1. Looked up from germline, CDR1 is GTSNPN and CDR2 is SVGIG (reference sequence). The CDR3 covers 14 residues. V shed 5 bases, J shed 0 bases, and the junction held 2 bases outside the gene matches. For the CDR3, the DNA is TGTGCCTGGGGACAGGGGGTCAGCACAGATACGCAGTATTTT. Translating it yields CAWGQGVSTDTQYF.

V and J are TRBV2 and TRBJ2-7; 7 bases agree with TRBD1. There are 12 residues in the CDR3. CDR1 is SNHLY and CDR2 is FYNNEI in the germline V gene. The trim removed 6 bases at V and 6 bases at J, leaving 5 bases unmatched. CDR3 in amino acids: CASSATGSEQYF. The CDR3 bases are TGTGCCAGCAGCGCGACAGGGTCCGAGCAGTACTTC.

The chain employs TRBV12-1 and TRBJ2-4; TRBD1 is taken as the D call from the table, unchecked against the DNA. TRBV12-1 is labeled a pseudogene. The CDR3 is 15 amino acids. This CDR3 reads CASSHLACFGNIQYF. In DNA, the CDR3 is TGTGCCAGCAGCCACCTGGCTTGTTTTGGAAACATTCAGTACTTC.

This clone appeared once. CDR3 sequence: CASDRGLNTEAFF. The CDR3 DNA reads TGTGCCAGCGACAGGGGCCTGAACACTGAAGCTTTCTTT. This chain uses TRBV6-5 with TRBJ1-1, with 8 bases lining up with TRBD1. CDR3 length: 13 residues. CDR1 is MNHEY, CDR2 SVGAGI, per germline. The trim removed 8 bases at V and 0 bases at J, leaving 2 bases unmatched.

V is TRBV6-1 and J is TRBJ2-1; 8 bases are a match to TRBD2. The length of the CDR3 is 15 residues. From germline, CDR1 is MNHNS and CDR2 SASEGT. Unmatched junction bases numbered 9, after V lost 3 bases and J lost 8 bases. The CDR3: CASSDRGGLLDEQFF. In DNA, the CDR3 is TGTGCCAGCAGTGACCGGGGGGGTCTTCTTGATGAGCAGTTCTTC.